What follows are 30 T cell receptor beta chains derived from one specimen sequenced in a study of blood T cell repertoires in COVID-19. The data were produced by immunoSEQ multiplex PCR, yet TCRdb's version contains in-frame clones alone and is incomplete. The table has over 120,000 clones, approximately 82% seen once. The sample was peripheral blood. Receptors were obtained from a man between 60 and 75 years old with active or convalescent COVID-19.

The chain joins TRBV6-6 to TRBJ1-1, with 8 bases aligning to TRBD1. The length of the CDR3 is 15 residues. CDR1 is MNHNY and CDR2 is SVGAGI in the germline V gene (reference sequence). J gave up 0 bases and V 6 bases, and 6 bases lay outside the gene matches. The CDR3 loop is CASSTGGEVNTEAFF. Here the CDR3 DNA reads TGTGCCAGCAGCACAGGGGGTGAGGTGAACACTGAAGCTTTCTTT.

This clone was detected only a few times. CDR3 protein: CASSLAGYNQPQHF. The CDR3 nucleotides are TGTGCCAGCAGCCTGGCAGGGTACAATCAGCCCCAGCATTTT. The chain joins TRBV7-9 to TRBJ1-5; a possible D gene is TRBD1 (5 bases). The CDR3 sequence is 14 residues long. Germline V CDR1 and CDR2: SEHNR, FQNEAQ (reference sequence). V gave up 5 bases and J gave up 3 bases, with 11 bases separating them.

This chain joins TRBV7-2 and TRBJ1-3; TRBD1 matches at 7 bases. The germline V gene encodes CDR1 SGHTA and CDR2 FQGNSA. The CDR3 consists of 16 residues. V shed 5 bases and J 2 bases; nucleotides not matched to a gene: 9. In DNA form, the CDR3 reads TGTGCCAGCAGCCCGAACCGCCAGGGGGCTGGAAACACCATATATTTT. This translates into CASSPNRQGAGNTIYF.

The chain carries TRBV19 and TRBJ1-1, with no clear D. Deletions cut 5 bases from V and 4 bases from J, with 17 bases between. The CDR3 contains 15 residues. Germline assignment: CDR1 LNHDA and CDR2 SQIVND (reference sequence). The CDR3 nucleotides read TGTGCCAGTAGTCCGCGGACTCATCAAGGCACTGAAGCTTTCTTT. This sequence encodes CASSPRTHQGTEAFF.

V usage is TRBV25-1 and J usage is TRBJ1-6, with 9 bases fitting TRBD1. The CDR3 is made up of 15 amino acids. Looked up from germline, CDR1 is MGHDK and CDR2 is SYGVNS. The V and J ends lost 4 bases and 4 bases, in that order; junction bases with no gene match: 2. The CDR3 bases are TGTGCCAGCAGTGGGGGACAGGGATATAATTCACCCCTCCACTTT. Its protein is CASSGGQGYNSPLHF.

The sample holds a few counts of this clone. The chain uses TRBV28 and TRBJ2-5, with a possible D match to TRBD1 (5 bases). CDR1 is MDHEN, CDR2 SYDVKM, per germline. With 10 bases removed from V and 1 base from J, the gap between germline ends came to 10 bases. The length of the CDR3 is 12 residues. CDR3 loop: CAIQGGQETQYF. In DNA form, the CDR3 reads TGTGCCATCCAGGGTGGCCAAGAGACCCAGTACTTC.

This clone was recorded once. CDR3 residues: CASSLADRGETQYF. The CDR3 coding sequence is TGTGCCAGCAGCTTAGCTGACAGGGGAGAGACCCAGTACTTC. The genes are TRBV13 and TRBJ2-5; TRBD1 aligns across 8 bases. CDR3 length: 14 amino acids. The V and J ends lost 1 base and 4 bases, in that order; junction bases with no gene match: 2. Germline V gene lookup returns CDR1 PRHDT and CDR2 FYEKMQ (reference sequence).

This chain connects TRBV7-2 to TRBJ1-6; maybe TRBD1 (6 bases). With 2 bases removed from V and 5 bases from J, the gap between germline ends came to 13 bases. The germline CDR1 and CDR2 sequences are SGHTA and FQGNSA. The CDR3 runs 16 residues. CDR3 in DNA: TGTGCCAGCAGCTTAAACCGTCAGGGGAATAATTCACCCCTCCACTTT. As protein: CASSLNRQGNNSPLHF.

CDR3 in DNA: TGTGCCAGCAGCTTAGGGCCCCCCTACGAGCAGTACTTC. Translating gives CASSLGPPYEQYF. The rearrangement links TRBV11-2 to TRBJ2-7, with unresolved D. This CDR3 spans 13 amino acids. V was shortened by 1 base and J by 2 bases, with 6 bases between the two germline ends. Germline CDR1 SGHAT, CDR2 FQNNGV.

V and J are TRBV19 and TRBJ1-5; possible D gene TRBD1, 5 bases. V lost 3 bases and J lost 4, with 10 bases in between. The length of the CDR3 is 14 residues. Germline V CDR1 and CDR2: LNHDA, SQIVND (reference sequence). CDR3 nucleotides: TGTGCCAGTAGTATGGGCAGACAGAATCAGCCCCAGCATTTT. Translated: CASSMGRQNQPQHF.

This clone occurred many times. This sequence joins TRBV15 and TRBJ2-7; tentative D call: TRBD2 (7 bases). The CDR3 loop spans 15 amino acids. Germline V gene data show CDR1 as LNHNV and CDR2 as YYDKDF (reference sequence). V lost 2 bases and J 4 bases, leaving 15 bases between the germline ends. CDR3 sequence reads: CATSRHLGGRYEQYF. DNA of the CDR3: TGTGCCACCAGCAGACATCTCGGGGGGCGGTACGAGCAGTACTTC.

The chain uses TRBV6-1 and TRBJ2-6; TRBD2 is a possible D gene (6 bases). CDR1 and CDR2 from the germline V gene are MNHNS and SASEGT. V lost 2 bases and J lost 3, with 11 bases in between. This CDR3 has 16 amino acids. CDR3 nucleotides: TGTGCCAGCAGTGAACATGGAGGGAGTGGGGCCAACGTCCTGACTTTC. Protein sequence: CASSEHGGSGANVLTF.

The V call is TRBV7-2, the J call TRBJ1-5; possibly TRBD1 for D (5 bases). Germline V gene data show CDR1 as SGHTA and CDR2 as FQGNSA. V was shortened by 7 bases and J by 6 bases, with 25 bases between the two germline ends. There are 17 residues in the CDR3. Written as DNA, the CDR3 is TGTGCCAGCACCCTAGGTGGGGGGTTGAGAACAGGTCAGCCCCAGCATTTT. As protein: CASTLGGGLRTGQPQHF. The whole variable domain, remainder taken from reference TRBV7-2 and TRBJ1-5, is GAGVSQSPSNKVTEKGKDVELRCDPISGHTALYWYRQSLGQGLEFLIYFQGNSAPDKSGLPSDRFSAERTGGSVSTLTIQRTQQEDSAVYLCASTLGGGLRTGQPQHFGDGTRLSIL.

This clone occurred a few times. The chain is built from TRBV18 and TRBJ2-5, with 10 bases fitting TRBD1. Unmatched junction bases numbered 6, after V lost 3 bases and J lost 5 bases. The CDR3 covers 15 residues. Germline assignment: CDR1 KGHSH and CDR2 LQKENI. This chain's CDR3 is CASSPGQGRLETQYF. CDR3 DNA sequence: TGTGCCAGCTCACCGGGACAGGGGAGGTTGGAGACCCAGTACTTC.

The chain employs TRBV12-5 and TRBJ2-1; 9 nucleotides line up with TRBD2. CDR1 and CDR2 from the germline V gene are LGHNT and FRNRAP. The CDR3 runs 17 residues. The V gene end was trimmed by 3 bases and the J gene end by 7 bases; junction bases not matched to a gene: 13. CDR3 in amino acids: CASGFGHSGRGKNEQFF. CDR3 sequence (DNA): TGTGCTAGTGGTTTCGGGCATAGCGGGAGAGGTAAAAATGAGCAGTTCTTC. Variable domain in full (rest from reference TRBV12-5 and TRBJ2-1): DARVTQTPRHKVTEMGQEVTMRCQPILGHNTVFWYRQTMMQGLELLAYFRNRAPLDDSGMPKDRFSAEMPDATLATLKIQPSEPRDSAVYFCASGFGHSGRGKNEQFFGPGTRLTVL.

In this sample, this clone turned up once. The chain joins TRBV6-6 to TRBJ2-1; a weak D match, TRBD1 (6 bases). V was cut by 11 bases and J by 0 bases, with 14 bases left in between. This CDR3 is 14 amino acids long. Germline V gives CDR1 MNHNY, CDR2 SVGAGI (reference sequence). Here the CDR3 reads CASQGQGSYNEQFF. The CDR3 nucleotides are TGTGCCTCTCAGGGGCAGGGCTCCTACAATGAGCAGTTCTTC.

The chain carries TRBV5-1 and TRBJ2-5, with a possible D match to TRBD2 (6 bases). The CDR3 spans 13 residues. The ends were cut back, 4 bases at V and 3 bases at J, with 10 bases in the middle. Germline lookup yields CDR1 SGHRS and CDR2 YFSETQ. CDR3 nucleotide sequence: TGCGCCAGCAGCGAGGCGGGGAAAGAGACCCAGTACTTC. This gives the protein CASSEAGKETQYF.

The chain carries TRBV13 and TRBJ1-1, with D tentatively TRBD1 (5 bases). CDR1 PRHDT and CDR2 FYEKMQ come from the germline V gene (reference sequence). CDR3 size: 14 residues. V was pared by 5 bases and J by 1 base, with 11 bases between. This chain's CDR3 is CASSLGLPNTEAFF. The CDR3 DNA reads TGTGCCAGCAGCCTGGGACTCCCGAACACTGAAGCTTTCTTT.

There are a few counts of this clone. This chain uses TRBV18 with TRBJ2-2; possibly TRBD2 for D (6 bases). Germline V lookup: CDR1 KGHSH, CDR2 LQKENI. V gave up 1 base and J gave up 4 bases, with 10 bases separating them. CDR3 length equals 15 residues. The CDR3 loop reads CASSPRGDATGELFF. The CDR3 nucleotides read TGTGCCAGCTCACCACGCGGGGACGCCACCGGGGAGCTGTTTTTT.

The chain joins TRBV7-9 to TRBJ1-5; D uncertain. This CDR3 contains 13 residues. From germline, CDR1 is SEHNR and CDR2 FQNEAQ (reference sequence). V was trimmed by 2 bases and J by 0 bases, leaving 2 bases between them. CDR3 coding DNA: TGTGCCAGCAGCTTACATAGCAATCAGCCCCAGCATTTT. Translating gives CASSLHSNQPQHF.

The chain joins TRBV6-5 to TRBJ1-6; the match to TRBD1 covers 7 bases. CDR1 and CDR2 from the germline V gene are MNHEY and SVGAGI. This CDR3 is 14 amino acids long. V was pared by 2 bases and J by 8 bases, with 3 bases of the junction left unmatched. In nucleotides, the CDR3 is TGTGCCAGCAGTTACACAGGGGAATATTCACCCCTCCACTTT. Residues: CASSYTGEYSPLHF.

The chain uses TRBV7-2 and TRBJ2-3; 10 bases fit TRBD2. The CDR3 has 16 residues. V gave up 6 bases and J gave up 2 bases; unmatched junction bases: 8. The germline V gene has CDR1 SGHTA and CDR2 FQGNSA. Here the CDR3 DNA reads TGTGCCAGCAGTGCGCTAGCGGGGGTGACCACAGATACGCAGTATTTT. This encodes CASSALAGVTTDTQYF.

The CDR3 here is CASSAGQFEAFF. CDR3 coding DNA: TGTGCCAGCAGCGCCGGACAGTTTGAAGCTTTCTTT. The chain joins TRBV11-3 to TRBJ1-1; maybe TRBD1 (6 bases). From germline, CDR1 is SGHNT and CDR2 YENEEA. The CDR3 sequence is 12 residues long. Deletions cut 5 bases from V and 7 bases from J, with 11 bases between. The full variable domain, completed using reference TRBV11-3 and TRBJ1-1, is EAGVVQSPRYKIIEKKQPVAFWCNPISGHNTLYWYLQNLGQGPELLIRYENEEAVDDSQLPKDRFSAERLKGVDSTLKIQPAELGDSAVYLCASSAGQFEAFFGQGTRLTVV.

Written as DNA, the CDR3 is TGTGCCAGCAGCCTCCAGCCGGGTTACACTGAAGCTTTCTTT. Protein: CASSLQPGYTEAFF. The chain combines TRBV14 with TRBJ1-1; no clear D. CDR3 length equals 14 residues. Germline lookup yields CDR1 SGHDN and CDR2 FVKESK. The V end lost 4 bases, the J end lost 3 bases, and 12 bases lay between the germline ends.

This chain connects TRBV18 to TRBJ2-7; D possibly corresponds to TRBD2 (6 bases). CDR3 length: 15 residues. Germline CDR1 is KGHSH and CDR2 is LQKENI. V was pared by 5 bases and J by 2 bases, with 16 bases between. CDR3 bases: TGTGCCAGCTCAGCCCGTGGACGGGGGACCTACGAGCAGTACTTC. Translation gives CASSARGRGTYEQYF.

The J gene is TRBJ2-2, the V gene TRBV5-6; D possibly corresponds to TRBD2 (5 bases). V gave up 6 bases and J gave up 4 bases, with 13 bases separating them. CDR1 and CDR2 (germline): SGHDT, YYEEEE. The CDR3 runs 14 residues. The CDR3 loop reads CASNLLEGTGELFF. CDR3 DNA sequence: TGTGCCAGCAACCTATTAGAGGGCACCGGGGAGCTGTTTTTT.

The chain links TRBV4-1 to TRBJ1-2, with 10 positions matching TRBD1. With V trimmed by 0 bases and J by 8 bases, 18 bases remained unmatched. Germline lookup yields CDR1 MGHRA and CDR2 YSYEKL. The CDR3 has 19 residues. The CDR3 protein is CASSQDEYSGTGDSGGYTF. The CDR3 nucleotides are TGCGCCAGCAGCCAAGATGAATACTCCGGGACAGGGGATTCCGGAGGCTACACCTTC.

The V gene is TRBV4-1, the J gene TRBJ1-3; D gene ambiguous. CDR1 and CDR2 (germline): MGHRA, YSYEKL. V lost 0 bases and J 4 bases, leaving 10 bases between the germline ends. The CDR3 has 15 amino acids. The CDR3 reads CASSQDDRGGNTIYF. The CDR3 nucleotides are TGCGCCAGCAGCCAAGATGATAGAGGAGGAAACACCATATATTTT.

The chain links TRBV5-4 to TRBJ1-2; the D gene is possibly TRBD1 (6 bases). V was pared by 0 bases and J by 3 bases, with 18 bases between. The V gene's germline CDR1 is SGHNT and CDR2 YYREEE (reference sequence). This CDR3 is built from 17 residues. The CDR3 coding sequence is TGTGCCAGCAGCTTGGAACCCTCGGGGGGGCGAGACTATGGCTACACCTTC. Protein: CASSLEPSGGRDYGYTF.

This chain uses TRBV6-5 with TRBJ2-7; tentatively, D is TRBD2 (5 bases). With 6 bases removed from V and 2 bases from J, the gap between germline ends came to 11 bases. CDR1 is MNHEY, CDR2 SVGAGI, per germline. The length of the CDR3 is 13 residues. The CDR3 here is CASSATTPYEQYV. The CDR3, as DNA: TGTGCCAGCAGCGCGACTACACCCTACGAGCAGTACGTC.